A selection of T cell receptor beta chains follows, all from one sample in a study of Ad26.COV2.S vaccination and SARS-CoV-2 variants. Method: immunoSEQ multiplex PCR; TCRdb's copy keeps in-frame clones and lacks some. The sample holds about 350,000 clones, 75% to 90% seen once. This sample comprised peripheral blood, obtained in a trial of Ad26.COV2.S vaccine versus placebo. The receptors come from a person between 18 and 65 years old who received the Ad26.COV2.S COVID-19 vaccine or a placebo. Both conserved end residues are part of each CDR3. D genes are given only for firm matches. Rows give clone size only sometimes, using once, few, many, or a class for an expanded clone.

DNA: TGTGCCAGCTCACCGGGGACGCTTCGGCCCCAGCATTTT
CDR3: CASSPGTLRPQHF
V: TRBV18
D: NA
size: once
J: TRBJ1-5

DNA: TGTGCCAGCAGCAACCAGGGTAACGGAGAGACCCAGTACTTC
CDR3: CASSNQGNGETQYF
V: TRBV6-5
D: NA
size: NA
J: TRBJ2-5

DNA: TGTGCCAGCAGTCTCCGAATTAAGTTAGGTGAGCAGTTCTTC
CDR3: CASSLRIKLGEQFF
V: TRBV28
D: NA
size: once
J: TRBJ2-1

DNA: TGCGCCAGCAGCTGGGACAACACCTACGAGCAGTACTTC
CDR3: CASSWDNTYEQYF
V: TRBV10-1
D: NA
size: NA
J: TRBJ2-7

DNA: TGCGCCAGCAGGGCCGTCTCTAGCGGGGATAACAATGAGCAGTTCTTC
CDR3: CASRAVSSGDNNEQFF
V: TRBV4-1
D: TRBD2
size: NA
J: TRBJ2-1

DNA: TGCGCCAGCAGCTCCTGGACTAGCGGGAGTGGAGAGACCCAGTACTTC
CDR3: CASSSWTSGSGETQYF
V: TRBV5-1
D: TRBD2
size: NA
J: TRBJ2-5

DNA: TGTGCCAGCAGCCAAAGACAGGGGACGAGGGAGACCCAGTACTTC
CDR3: CASSQRQGTRETQYF
V: TRBV3-1/TRBV3-2
D: TRBD1
size: NA
J: TRBJ2-5

DNA: TGTGCCAGCAGCGTAGCGGGGGGGCTAATGGAGACCCAGTACTTC
CDR3: CASSVAGGLMETQYF
V: TRBV11-2
D: TRBD2
size: NA
J: TRBJ2-5

DNA: TGTGCCAGCAGCTCATACCTCGGGGAGACTGAAGCTTTCTTT
CDR3: CASSSYLGETEAFF
V: TRBV7-2
D: NA
size: NA
J: TRBJ1-1

DNA: TGTGCCGCCGCCGGGACTAGCGGGGGCTACGAGCAGTACTTC
CDR3: CAAAGTSGGYEQYF
V: TRBV10-3
D: TRBD2
size: NA
J: TRBJ2-7

DNA: TGTGCCAACAAGGATGTACAGGTGAACACCGGGGAGCTGTTTTTT
CDR3: CANKDVQVNTGELFF
V: TRBV21-1
D: NA
size: NA
J: TRBJ2-2

DNA: TGTGCCAGCAGTTCTGGAGTTAACTATGGCTACACCTTC
CDR3: CASSSGVNYGYTF
V: TRBV6-5
D: NA
size: NA
J: TRBJ1-2

DNA: TGTGCCAGCAGCCTCCGTCAGGGAAAGGGTCAGCCCCAGCATTTT
CDR3: CASSLRQGKGQPQHF
V: TRBV4-2
D: NA
size: NA
J: TRBJ1-5

DNA: TGTGCCATCAGTGGGACAGCCTCTGGCTACACCTTC
CDR3: CAISGTASGYTF
V: TRBV10-3
D: NA
size: NA
J: TRBJ1-2

DNA: TGTGCCAGTAGTGGACCGGGACAGGGTTACTATGGCTACACCTTC
CDR3: CASSGPGQGYYGYTF
V: TRBV19
D: TRBD1
size: NA
J: TRBJ1-2

DNA: TGTGCCAGCCGCCGGGGCCTGGACACCGGGGAGCTGTTTTTT
CDR3: CASRRGLDTGELFF
V: TRBV6-4
D: NA
size: NA
J: TRBJ2-2

DNA: TGTGCCAGCAGCGTAACGGGGGTGAACTACAATGAGCAGTTCTTC
CDR3: CASSVTGVNYNEQFF
V: TRBV9
D: NA
size: NA
J: TRBJ2-1

DNA: TGTGCCAGCAGTTTAGGAAACAGCGGCAATCAGCCCCAGCATTTT
CDR3: CASSLGNSGNQPQHF
V: TRBV27
D: NA
size: NA
J: TRBJ1-5

DNA: TGTGCCAGCAGTCCCTCGGGTCTGGGAGAGACCCAGTACTTC
CDR3: CASSPSGLGETQYF
V: TRBV27
D: NA
size: NA
J: TRBJ2-5

DNA: TGTGCCAGCAGCTCTACCACCTTGGATACGCAGTATTTT
CDR3: CASSSTTLDTQYF
V: TRBV5-4
D: NA
size: NA
J: TRBJ2-3

DNA: TGTGCCAGCAGCCAATCGAACAGGGAAAGCACAGATACGCAGTATTTT
CDR3: CASSQSNRESTDTQYF
V: TRBV4-2
D: NA
size: NA
J: TRBJ2-3

DNA: TGTGCCAGCAGCTCAATGGGGTCCTACAATGAGCAGTTCTTC
CDR3: CASSSMGSYNEQFF
V: TRBV3-1/TRBV3-2
D: NA
size: NA
J: TRBJ2-1

DNA: TGTGCCAGCAGTCACCATGGGGGGATTCATAGCAATCAGCCCCAGCATTTT
CDR3: CASSHHGGIHSNQPQHF
V: TRBV6-6
D: NA
size: NA
J: TRBJ1-5

DNA: TGTGCCAGTAGTACGGACAGGGTTGGAGCTAACTATGGCTACACCTTC
CDR3: CASSTDRVGANYGYTF
V: TRBV19
D: TRBD1
size: NA
J: TRBJ1-2

DNA: TGCGCCAGCAGTCGACTAGCGGGAGGCTACGAGCAGTACTTC
CDR3: CASSRLAGGYEQYF
V: TRBV5-1
D: TRBD2
size: NA
J: TRBJ2-7

DNA: TGTGCCAGCAGCTTAGACACAAACGAGCAGTACTTC
CDR3: CASSLDTNEQYF
V: TRBV7-2
D: NA
size: NA
J: TRBJ2-7

DNA: TGTGCCAGCAGCTTGACCCAGGACAGGGATGAAGCTTTCTTT
CDR3: CASSLTQDRDEAFF
V: TRBV5-4
D: TRBD1
size: NA
J: TRBJ1-1

DNA: TGTGCCAGTACCTCAGGTCCTACAGGATCGGGAGCTTTCTTT
CDR3: CASTSGPTGSGAFF
V: TRBV19
D: NA
size: few
J: TRBJ1-1

DNA: TGTGCCAGCAGCTTTTATTCCCCGCCACCGGGACAGGGGGCTTTTACGCAGTATTTT
CDR3: CASSFYSPPPGQGAFTQYF
V: TRBV7-8
D: TRBD1
size: NA
J: TRBJ2-3

DNA: TGTGCCAGCAGCTTAGGGTTGGGGAGAGGCAATCAGCCCCAGCATTTT
CDR3: CASSLGLGRGNQPQHF
V: TRBV7-8
D: NA
size: once
J: TRBJ1-5

DNA: TGTGCCAGCAGTGAAGCGCGGGCAACCTCTGAAGCTTTCTTT
CDR3: CASSEARATSEAFF
V: TRBV2
D: NA
size: NA
J: TRBJ1-1

DNA: TGTGCCAGCAGCTTAGGAGGCAGGCACACAGATACGCAGTATTTT
CDR3: CASSLGGRHTDTQYF
V: TRBV7-2
D: NA
size: NA
J: TRBJ2-3

DNA: TGTGCCAGCAGTTACCCCGAGGGGGAGGGCTACACCTTC
CDR3: CASSYPEGEGYTF
V: TRBV6-6
D: NA
size: NA
J: TRBJ1-2

DNA: TGTGCCATCAGTGACATGGGACAGGCTAATCAGCCCCAGCATTTT
CDR3: CAISDMGQANQPQHF
V: TRBV10-3
D: TRBD1
size: NA
J: TRBJ1-5

DNA: TGTGCCAGCAGTGATACATACGAGCAGTACTTC
CDR3: CASSDTYEQYF
V: TRBV2
D: NA
size: NA
J: TRBJ2-7

DNA: TGTGCCAGCAGGATACAGGGCAGCTCCTATAATTCACCCCTCCACTTT
CDR3: CASRIQGSSYNSPLHF
V: TRBV7-2
D: NA
size: NA
J: TRBJ1-6

DNA: TGTGCCAGCAGCCCAGGGGCTAGCGGGAGGCCCAGAGTCTTC
CDR3: CASSPGASGRPRVF
V: TRBV7-2
D: TRBD2
size: NA
J: TRBJ2-1

DNA: TGCGCCAGCAGCGGGGGACAGATGAACACTGAAGCTTTCTTT
CDR3: CASSGGQMNTEAFF
V: TRBV5-1
D: TRBD1
size: few
J: TRBJ1-1

DNA: TGTGCCGGGAGACAGGGAACCTACACTGAAGCTTTCTTT
CDR3: CAGRQGTYTEAFF
V: TRBV2
D: TRBD1
size: NA
J: TRBJ1-1

DNA: TGTGCCAGCAGTCGAGGGACCTCCAAAGGGGAAGAGACCCAGTACTTC
CDR3: CASSRGTSKGEETQYF
V: TRBV7-2
D: NA
size: NA
J: TRBJ2-5

DNA: TGTGCCAGCAGTTACTCGGGGCTTGAGTCCACAGATACGCAGTATTTT
CDR3: CASSYSGLESTDTQYF
V: TRBV6-2/TRBV6-3
D: NA
size: NA
J: TRBJ2-3

DNA: TGTGCCAGCAGCGTAGGTAGCGGGACGGGCGAGCAGTACTTC
CDR3: CASSVGSGTGEQYF
V: TRBV9
D: TRBD2
size: NA
J: TRBJ2-7

DNA: TGTGCCAGCAGCTACGGGACAGGGGGGACTGAAGCTTTCTTT
CDR3: CASSYGTGGTEAFF
V: TRBV6-5
D: TRBD1
size: NA
J: TRBJ1-1

DNA: TGCGCCAGCAGCCAAGGGAGGCTTACTACTATGGCTGGCTACACCTTC
CDR3: CASSQGRLTTMAGYTF
V: TRBV4-3
D: NA
size: NA
J: TRBJ1-2

DNA: TGTGCCAGCAGCAAAACTAAGGGACCTCACAATGAGCAGTTCTTC
CDR3: CASSKTKGPHNEQFF
V: TRBV21-1
D: NA
size: once
J: TRBJ2-1

DNA: TGTGCCAGCAGTGCAGGACTGGCGGGGGCCGGGGATACGCAGTATTTT
CDR3: CASSAGLAGAGDTQYF
V: TRBV9
D: NA
size: NA
J: TRBJ2-3

DNA: TGTGCCAGCAGCGTAGCTGACGGAAATTCACCCCTCCACTTT
CDR3: CASSVADGNSPLHF
V: TRBV9
D: NA
size: NA
J: TRBJ1-6

DNA: TGTGCCAGCAGTCCCCAGGGACAGGGGCAAGAGACCCAGTACTTC
CDR3: CASSPQGQGQETQYF
V: TRBV28
D: TRBD1
size: NA
J: TRBJ2-5

DNA: TGTGCCAGCAGTCTAGGAGCCTACAATGAGCAGTTCTTC
CDR3: CASSLGAYNEQFF
V: TRBV27
D: NA
size: once
J: TRBJ2-1

DNA: TGTGCCAGCGGATTTCTTTCCACTGAAGCTTTCTTT
CDR3: CASGFLSTEAFF
V: TRBV28
D: NA
size: NA
J: TRBJ1-1

DNA: TGTGCCAGCAGTTTATCGGGTACTTCAGTGAACACTGAAGCTTTCTTT
CDR3: CASSLSGTSVNTEAFF
V: TRBV27
D: NA
size: once
J: TRBJ1-1

DNA: TGTGCCAGTAGTTCCAGACTAGCGGGACTATCCACCGGGGAGCTGTTTTTT
CDR3: CASSSRLAGLSTGELFF
V: TRBV19
D: TRBD2
size: NA
J: TRBJ2-2

DNA: TGTGCCAGCAGTGTCACCCAGGATAATTCACCCCTCCACTTT
CDR3: CASSVTQDNSPLHF
V: TRBV25-1
D: NA
size: NA
J: TRBJ1-6

DNA: TGTGCCAGCAGCCAGGGACTAGCGGGGACCGGGGAGCTGTTTTTT
CDR3: CASSQGLAGTGELFF
V: TRBV4-2
D: TRBD2
size: NA
J: TRBJ2-2